The 24 T cell receptor beta chains listed next were all sequenced from one sample in a study of blood T cells in healthy people across ages. A second PCR, run for roughly 7 to 12 cycles, used a sample-barcoded 5' primer plus a J-beta primer mix. MiXCR, run by TCRdb on the 5' RACE reads, gives a single entry per CDR3 protein. The sample contains hundreds of thousands of distinct CDR3 sequences, about 28% of which appear only once. Sequencing was performed on blood. The receptors derive from a woman aged 80 or over in good health.

This clonotype has a handful of counts. V gene TRBV7-2 combines with J gene TRBJ1-6; 10 bases agree with TRBD1. Germline values: CDR1 SGHTA, CDR2 FQGNSA. The V and J ends lost 3 bases and 6 bases, in that order; junction bases with no gene match: 5. This CDR3 comprises 16 residues. CDR3 DNA sequence: TGTGCCAGCAGCTTGGACAGGGGGATTGTTAATTCACCCCTCCACTTT. This translates into CASSLDRGIVNSPLHF. The complete variable domain, with remaining parts taken from reference TRBV7-2 and TRBJ1-6, reads GAGVSQSPSNKVTEKGKDVELRCDPISGHTALYWYRQSLGQGLEFLIYFQGNSAPDKSGLPSDRFSAERTGGSVSTLTIQRTQQEDSAVYLCASSLDRGIVNSPLHFGNGTRLTVT.

V is TRBV5-1 and J is TRBJ2-1, with 9 bases that match TRBD2. Trimming removed 0 bases from V and 7 bases from J; junction bases left unmatched: 2. Germline V lookup: CDR1 SGHRS, CDR2 YFSETQ. The CDR3 sequence is 14 residues long. The CDR3: CASSLEREVNEQFF. The DNA for the CDR3 is TGCGCCAGCAGCTTGGAGCGGGAGGTAAATGAGCAGTTCTTC.

This clonotype occurred a few times. The chain carries TRBV10-3 and TRBJ1-1; no firm D call. Germline values: CDR1 ENHRY, CDR2 SYGVKD. Trimming shortened V by 5 bases and J by 1 base, and 8 bases separated the two germline ends. CDR3 length: 13 residues. The CDR3 loop is CAISRRENTEAFF. DNA for the CDR3: TGTGCCATCAGTAGACGGGAGAACACTGAAGCTTTCTTT.

This clonotype has just a few counts. Compared with germline, one end of the junction differs, possibly owing to a read error. The rearrangement uses TRBV4-3 and TRBJ2-1, with 10 bases fitting TRBD1. The germline V gene has CDR1 LGHNA and CDR2 YSLEER. The length of the CDR3 is 15 residues. Here the CDR3 DNA reads TGCGCCGGCAGCCAAGGGACAGGGGACTACAATGAGCAGTTCTTC. Translation gives CAGSQGTGDYNEQFF.

The chain has TRBV7-9 and TRBJ1-1; TRBD1 is a possible D gene (5 bases). There are 15 residues in the CDR3. The V gene lost 5 bases and the J gene lost 1 base, with 14 bases spanning the gap. Germline assignment: CDR1 SEHNR and CDR2 FQNEAQ (reference sequence). The CDR3 sequence is CASSPRDLANTEAFF. The CDR3 coding sequence is TGTGCCAGCAGCCCGCGGGACCTAGCGAACACTGAAGCTTTCTTT.

This clonotype was found many times. The CDR3 DNA reads as TGCGCCAGCAGCCCTGGAAGGGGAGAAACTGAAGCTTTCTTT. Its translation: CASSPGRGETEAFF. The chain couples TRBV5-1 to TRBJ1-1, with D tentatively TRBD1 (5 bases). V was shortened by 4 bases and J by 5 bases, with 15 bases between the two germline ends. CDR3 length: 14 amino acids. CDR1 is SGHRS, CDR2 YFSETQ, per germline.

This clonotype was seen ten or more times. This sequence joins TRBV19 and TRBJ2-5, with D uncertain. From germline, CDR1 is LNHDA and CDR2 SQIVND (reference sequence). Trimming pared 3 bases from V and 7 bases from J, leaving 15 bases between. The length of the CDR3 is 14 residues. This chain's CDR3 is CASSIPGGGMTQYF. In DNA, the CDR3 is TGTGCCAGTAGTATTCCGGGCGGTGGAATGACCCAGTACTTC.

The chain uses TRBV4-3 and TRBJ1-2; no firm D call. V lost 0 bases and J lost 0, with 5 bases in between. The CDR3 is 14 residues long. Germline loops: CDR1 LGHNA, CDR2 YSLEER. The CDR3 bases are TGCGCCAGCAGCCAAGAGCGGTCTAACTATGGCTACACCTTC. It yields the protein CASSQERSNYGYTF.

This clonotype was picked up many times. The chain has TRBV9 and TRBJ2-7; TRBD1 might be the D (6 bases). Germline CDR1 is SGDLS and CDR2 is YYNGEE. V lost 4 bases, J lost 4 bases, and 12 bases lay in between. The CDR3 loop spans 13 amino acids. The CDR3 DNA is TGTGCCAGCAGCTCCTCGACAGGATACGAGCAGTACTTC. This encodes CASSSSTGYEQYF.

This clonotype was detected only once. A much larger clonotype is one base distant, so this may be a read error. The V gene is TRBV11-2, the J gene TRBJ2-7; TRBD2 aligns across 8 bases. Germline CDR1 reads SGHAT; CDR2 reads FQNNGV. The CDR3 sequence is 16 residues long. CDR3 residues: CAGSLDRLAGTYEQYF. For the CDR3, the DNA is TGTGCCGGCAGCTTAGATCGATTAGCGGGGACCTACGAGCAGTACTTC.

The chain links TRBV7-2 to TRBJ1-1; D remains unclear. The germline gives CDR1 SGHTA, CDR2 FQGNSA. V was pared by 4 bases and J by 4 bases, with 16 bases between. This CDR3 has 15 residues. The CDR3 loop reads CASSSQPRTSTEAFF. DNA of the CDR3: TGTGCCAGCAGCTCCCAGCCAAGGACGAGCACTGAAGCTTTCTTT.

This clonotype was recorded many times. The chain recombines TRBV6-5 with TRBJ2-3; 7 bases are shared with TRBD2. Looked up from germline, CDR1 is MNHEY and CDR2 is SVGAGI. This CDR3 has 14 amino acids. Trimming removed 5 bases from V and 7 bases from J; junction bases left unmatched: 9. The CDR3 DNA is TGTGCCAGCAGTCCGAGCGGGAACATAAATACGCAGTATTTT. It is translated as CASSPSGNINTQYF.

This clonotype was picked up many times. This sequence joins TRBV7-2 and TRBJ2-3; D not resolved. The CDR3 totals 15 residues. Deletions cut 0 bases from V and 1 base from J, with 8 bases between. The germline gives CDR1 SGHTA, CDR2 FQGNSA. The CDR3 sequence is CASSLAGRRTDTQYF. The CDR3 nucleotides are TGTGCCAGCAGCTTAGCTGGACGGCGCACAGATACGCAGTATTTT. The full variable domain, completed using reference TRBV7-2 and TRBJ2-3, is GAGVSQSPSNKVTEKGKDVELRCDPISGHTALYWYRQSLGQGLEFLIYFQGNSAPDKSGLPSDRFSAERTGGSVSTLTIQRTQQEDSAVYLCASSLAGRRTDTQYFGPGTRLTVL.

This clonotype was counted once. Compared with germline, one end of the junction differs, possibly owing to a read error. The rearrangement joins TRBV5-1 to TRBJ2-5; D tentatively reads TRBD1 or TRBD2 (6 bases each). Germline CDR1 SGHRS, CDR2 YFSETQ. This CDR3 is 13 amino acids long. CDR3 protein: CAGSVQRGDQQYF. Written as DNA, the CDR3 is TGCGCCGGCAGCGTCCAGAGGGGGGATCAGCAGTACTTC.

This clonotype was recorded many times. The rearrangement joins TRBV5-5 to TRBJ2-1; maybe TRBD1 (6 bases). There are 16 residues in the CDR3. Germline CDR1 SGHKS, CDR2 YYEKEE (reference sequence). The germline V and J ends were trimmed by 1 base and 2 bases, with 13 bases remaining between them. The CDR3 region is CASSLRGTLTYNEQFF. CDR3 nucleotides: TGTGCCAGCAGCTTGAGAGGGACACTCACCTACAATGAGCAGTTCTTC.

This clonotype was found a few times. This clone may be a read error of a much larger clone one base away. The chain carries TRBV7-6 and TRBJ2-1, with D perhaps TRBD1 (7 bases). Trimming took 3 bases from V and 13 from J, leaving 25 bases between them. The CDR3 runs to 16 residues. Germline V gene data show CDR1 as SGHVS and CDR2 as FNYEAQ. The DNA for the CDR3 is TGTGCCAGCAGCTTCAGGGGGGCGGGGTTCCAAGAGACCCAGTTCTTC. It is translated as CASSFRGAGFQETQFF.

This clonotype came up a few times. The chain links TRBV5-6 to TRBJ1-2, with 10 bases identical to TRBD1. Germline values: CDR1 SGHDT, CDR2 YYEEEE. This CDR3 contains 16 residues. The V gene end was trimmed by 0 bases and the J gene end by 5 bases; junction bases not matched to a gene: 7. The CDR3 region is CASSLATGGLGYGYTF. Written as DNA, the CDR3 is TGTGCCAGCAGCTTGGCGACAGGGGGCTTAGGATATGGCTACACCTTC.

Many counts were recorded for this clonotype. The chain recombines TRBV6-6 with TRBJ2-4, with D possibly matching TRBD1 (7 bases). Germline-derived CDR1 and CDR2 are MNHNY and SVGAGI (reference sequence). V gave up 6 bases and J gave up 1 base, with 13 bases separating them. This CDR3 region has 15 residues. CDR3 DNA: TGTGCCAGCAGCCCAGGGGGGAGCGCCAAAAACATTCAGTACTTC. Protein product: CASSPGGSAKNIQYF.

This clonotype appeared a few times. The chain is built from TRBV7-2 and TRBJ2-5; D is unresolved. Trimming removed 9 bases from V and 7 bases from J, with 24 bases in between. Germline V gene data show CDR1 as SGHTA and CDR2 as FQGNSA. CDR3 length: 15 residues. As DNA, the CDR3 is TGTGCCAGTGCCTCAAACTTTGGCCTCGTTGTGACCCAGTACTTC. Its translation is CASASNFGLVVTQYF.

This clonotype was detected many times. The chain employs TRBV7-2 and TRBJ2-1; TRBD1 matches at 9 bases. V dropped 1 base and J dropped 9; count of bases not matched to a gene: 4. The CDR3 loop spans 14 amino acids. In germline, CDR1 is SGHTA, CDR2 FQGNSA. The CDR3, as DNA: TGTGCCAGCAGCTTAGGGACAGGGGAAGGTGAGCAGTTCTTC. It codes for CASSLGTGEGEQFF.

In its sample, this clonotype was seen many times. V is TRBV2 and J is TRBJ2-1, with no clear D. Trimming took 7 bases from V and 7 from J, leaving 8 bases between them. Germline CDR1 is SNHLY and CDR2 is FYNNEI. The CDR3 runs to 11 residues. CDR3 in amino acids: CASTYSNEQFF. In DNA form, the CDR3 reads TGTGCCAGCACTTATAGTAATGAGCAGTTCTTC.

At least ten counts were recorded for this clonotype. V usage is TRBV7-2 and J usage is TRBJ1-2, with D perhaps matching TRBD1 (5 bases). V shed 2 bases and J shed 8 bases, with 15 bases lying between them. This CDR3 is 14 amino acids long. Per germline, CDR1 SGHTA and CDR2 FQGNSA. The CDR3: CASSLSIQGGGYTF. The CDR3 DNA reads TGTGCCAGCAGCTTATCCATCCAGGGAGGAGGCTACACCTTC.

This chain joins TRBV6-1 and TRBJ2-3; 8 bases line up with TRBD2. Germline CDR1 MNHNS, CDR2 SASEGT. The V and J ends lost 11 bases and 4 bases, in that order; junction bases with no gene match: 17. The CDR3 spans 16 residues. The CDR3 loop reads CAHSLNSGVGADTQYF. CDR3 sequence (DNA): TGTGCCCACTCACTTAATAGCGGGGTAGGGGCAGATACGCAGTATTTT.

The J gene is TRBJ2-1, the V gene TRBV6-1; TRBD2 matches 13 bases. J was trimmed by 6 bases and V by 8 bases; bases with no gene match: 13. Germline-derived CDR1 and CDR2 are MNHNS and SASEGT. CDR3 size: 17 residues. The CDR3 here is CASRPIRGLAGANEQFF. The CDR3, as DNA: TGTGCCAGCCGACCCATCCGCGGACTAGCGGGGGCCAATGAGCAGTTCTTC.